This T cell receptor (beta chain) was sequenced during a study of T cell repertoires in aging, cancer and after chemotherapy. Study-level information: Clear clonal overlap appeared across healthy donor samples taken over several months to years. Regarding the study as a whole: Healthy donors lost TCR diversity with age mainly through richness, cancer patients through richness and evenness.

The germline V gene encodes CDR1 SGHRS and CDR2 YFSETQ. V gave up 0 bases and J gave up 0 bases, with 10 bases separating them. CDR3 size: 15 residues. This clonotype was counted only a few times. Its antigen remains unknown. Peripheral blood genomic DNA, not sorted cells or RNA, was the template. A mixed TRB-A/B primer pool amplified rearranged TRB by multiplex touch-down PCR. TCRdb re-derived calls from the multiplex PCR reads in MiXCR, one entry per CDR3 protein. The repertoire holds over 8,500 distinct CDR3 sequences, with around a quarter as singletons. The sample consisted of blood. The chain employs TRBV5-1 and TRBJ2-7, with D tentatively TRBD1 (6 bases). The origin of this receptor is a human donor in good health. This CDR3 reads CASSLEGVTSYEQYF. The DNA for the CDR3 is TGCGCCAGCAGCTTGGAGGGGGTGACCTCCTACGAGCAGTACTTC. Drawing the rest from reference TRBV5-1 and TRBJ2-7, the complete variable domain is KAGVTQTPRYLIKTRGQQVTLSCSPISGHRSVSWYQQTPGQGLQFLFEYFSETQRNKGNFPGRFSGRQFSNSRSEMNVSTLELGDSALYLCASSLEGVTSYEQYFGPGTRLTVT.